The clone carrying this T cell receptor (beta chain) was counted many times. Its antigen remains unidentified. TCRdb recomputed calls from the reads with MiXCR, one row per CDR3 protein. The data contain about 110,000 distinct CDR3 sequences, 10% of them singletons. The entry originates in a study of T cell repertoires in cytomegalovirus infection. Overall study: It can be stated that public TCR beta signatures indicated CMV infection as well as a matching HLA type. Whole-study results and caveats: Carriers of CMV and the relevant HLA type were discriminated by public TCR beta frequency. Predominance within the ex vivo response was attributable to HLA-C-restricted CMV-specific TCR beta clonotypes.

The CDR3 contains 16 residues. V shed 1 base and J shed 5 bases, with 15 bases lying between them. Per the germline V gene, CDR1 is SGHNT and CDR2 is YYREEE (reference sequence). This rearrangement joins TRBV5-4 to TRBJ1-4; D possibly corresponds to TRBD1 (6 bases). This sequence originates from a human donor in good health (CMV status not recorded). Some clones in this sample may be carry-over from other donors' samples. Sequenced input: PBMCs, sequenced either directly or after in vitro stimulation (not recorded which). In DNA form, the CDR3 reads TGTGCCAGCAGCTTGAGCTTAAGGGGGGAGAATGAAAAACTGTTTTTT. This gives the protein CASSLSLRGENEKLFF.